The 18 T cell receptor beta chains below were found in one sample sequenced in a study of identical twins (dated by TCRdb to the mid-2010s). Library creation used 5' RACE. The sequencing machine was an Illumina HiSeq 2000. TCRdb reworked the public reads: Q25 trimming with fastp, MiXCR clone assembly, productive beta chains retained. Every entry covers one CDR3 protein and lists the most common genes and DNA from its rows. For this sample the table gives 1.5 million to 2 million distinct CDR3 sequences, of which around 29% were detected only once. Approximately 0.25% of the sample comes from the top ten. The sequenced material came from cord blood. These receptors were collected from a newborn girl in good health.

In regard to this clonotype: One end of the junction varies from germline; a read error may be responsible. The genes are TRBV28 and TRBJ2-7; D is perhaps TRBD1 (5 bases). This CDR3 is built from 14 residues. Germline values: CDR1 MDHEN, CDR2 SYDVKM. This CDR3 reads CAGSRRASSYEQYF. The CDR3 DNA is TGTGCCGGCAGTCGCAGGGCTAGCTCCTACGAGCAGTACTTC.

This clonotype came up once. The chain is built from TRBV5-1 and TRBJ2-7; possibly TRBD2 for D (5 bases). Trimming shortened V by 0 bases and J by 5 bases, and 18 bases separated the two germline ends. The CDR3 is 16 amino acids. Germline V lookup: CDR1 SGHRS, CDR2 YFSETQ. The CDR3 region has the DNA TGCGCCAGCAGCTTGGATCGAGCGGTGGGCACCCACGAGCAGTACTTC. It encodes CASSLDRAVGTHEQYF.

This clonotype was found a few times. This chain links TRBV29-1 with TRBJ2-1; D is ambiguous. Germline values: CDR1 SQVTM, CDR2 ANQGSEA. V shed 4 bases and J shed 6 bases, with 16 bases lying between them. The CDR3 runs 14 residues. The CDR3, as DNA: TGCAGCGTTGGTCCTAGATCTAGGTCCAATGAGCAGTTCTTC. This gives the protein CSVGPRSRSNEQFF.

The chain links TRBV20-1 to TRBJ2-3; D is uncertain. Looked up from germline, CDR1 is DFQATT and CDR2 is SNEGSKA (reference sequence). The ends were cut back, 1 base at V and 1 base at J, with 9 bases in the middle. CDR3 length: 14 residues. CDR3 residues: CSARALVGTDTQYF. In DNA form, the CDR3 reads TGCAGTGCTAGAGCCCTAGTCGGCACAGATACGCAGTATTTT.

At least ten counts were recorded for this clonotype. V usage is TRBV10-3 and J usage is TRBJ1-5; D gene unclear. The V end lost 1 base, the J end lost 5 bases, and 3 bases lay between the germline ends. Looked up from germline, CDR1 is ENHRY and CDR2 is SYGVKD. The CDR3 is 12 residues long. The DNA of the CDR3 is TGTGCCATCAGTGAGTTGGATCAGCCCCAGCATTTT. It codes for CAISELDQPQHF.

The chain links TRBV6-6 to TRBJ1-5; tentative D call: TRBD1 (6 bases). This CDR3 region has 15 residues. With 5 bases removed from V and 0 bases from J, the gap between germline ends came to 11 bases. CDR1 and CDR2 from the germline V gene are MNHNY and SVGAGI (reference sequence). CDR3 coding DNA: TGTGCCAGCAGTACCAGGGGTGGTAGCAATCAGCCCCAGCATTTT. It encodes CASSTRGGSNQPQHF.

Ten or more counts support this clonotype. The CDR3 bases are TGTGCCAGCAGTCCTAGGACAGGGGGCACAGATACGCAGTATTTT. It encodes CASSPRTGGTDTQYF. The gene calls are TRBV12-3 or TRBV12-4 and TRBJ2-3; 9 bases are shared with TRBD1. Trimming at V came to 5 bases and at J to 1 base, leaving 4 bases not matched to a gene. There are 15 residues in the CDR3.

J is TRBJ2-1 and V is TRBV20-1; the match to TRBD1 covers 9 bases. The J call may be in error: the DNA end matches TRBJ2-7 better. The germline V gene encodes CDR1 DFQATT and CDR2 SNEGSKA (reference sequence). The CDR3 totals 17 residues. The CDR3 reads CSAKLSTGTGQYNEQYF. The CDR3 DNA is TGCAGTGCTAAATTATCCACCGGGACAGGGCAGTACAATGAGCAGTACTTC.

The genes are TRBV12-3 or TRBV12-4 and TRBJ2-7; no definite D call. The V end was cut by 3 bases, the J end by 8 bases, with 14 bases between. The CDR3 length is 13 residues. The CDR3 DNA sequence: TGTGCCAGCAGTTTCCCCTATAGCAGCAAGCAGTACTTC. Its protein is CASSFPYSSKQYF.

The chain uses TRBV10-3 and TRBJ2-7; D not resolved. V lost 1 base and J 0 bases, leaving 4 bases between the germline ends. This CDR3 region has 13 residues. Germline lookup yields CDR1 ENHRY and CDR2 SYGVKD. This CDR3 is CAISEYSSYEQYF. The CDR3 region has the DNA TGTGCCATCAGTGAGTACAGCTCCTACGAGCAGTACTTC.

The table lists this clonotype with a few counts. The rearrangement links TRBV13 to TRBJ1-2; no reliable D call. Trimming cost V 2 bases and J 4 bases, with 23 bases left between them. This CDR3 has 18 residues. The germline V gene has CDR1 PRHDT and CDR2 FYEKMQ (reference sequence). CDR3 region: CASSLKSLELGQLYGYTF. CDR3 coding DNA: TGTGCCAGCAGCTTAAAAAGTTTGGAGCTTGGGCAGCTCTATGGCTACACCTTC.

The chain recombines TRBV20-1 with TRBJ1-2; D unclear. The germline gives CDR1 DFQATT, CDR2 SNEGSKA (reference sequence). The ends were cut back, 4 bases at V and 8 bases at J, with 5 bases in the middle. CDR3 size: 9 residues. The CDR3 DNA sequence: TGCAGTGCTAACAAGGGCTACACCTTC. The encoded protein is CSANKGYTF.

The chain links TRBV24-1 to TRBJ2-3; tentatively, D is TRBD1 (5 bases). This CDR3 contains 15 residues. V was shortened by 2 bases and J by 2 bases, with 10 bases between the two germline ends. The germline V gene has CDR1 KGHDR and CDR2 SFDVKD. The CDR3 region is CATSDYKGVTDTQYF. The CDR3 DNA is TGTGCCACCAGTGATTACAAAGGGGTCACAGATACGCAGTATTTT.

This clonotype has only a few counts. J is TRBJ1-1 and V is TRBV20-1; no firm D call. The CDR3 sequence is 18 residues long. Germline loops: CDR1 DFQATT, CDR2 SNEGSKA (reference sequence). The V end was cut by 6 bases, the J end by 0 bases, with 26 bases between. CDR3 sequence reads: CSAERSPAPYSMNTEAFF. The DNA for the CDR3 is TGCAGTGCCGAGAGGTCACCGGCCCCCTATTCGATGAACACTGAAGCTTTCTTT.

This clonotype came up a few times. CDR3 sequence (DNA): TGTGCCACCAGTGATTTAAGGGCAGCCTTCAATTCACCCCTCCACTTT. This translates into CATSDLRAAFNSPLHF. The chain joins TRBV24-1 to TRBJ1-6; D call uncertain. Trimming took 1 base from V and 7 from J, leaving 13 bases between them. Germline lookup yields CDR1 KGHDR and CDR2 SFDVKD. The CDR3 runs to 16 residues.

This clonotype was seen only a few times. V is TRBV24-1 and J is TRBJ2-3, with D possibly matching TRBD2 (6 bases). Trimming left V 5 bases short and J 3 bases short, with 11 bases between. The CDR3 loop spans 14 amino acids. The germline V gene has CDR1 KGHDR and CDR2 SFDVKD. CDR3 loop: CATSGGEATDTQYF. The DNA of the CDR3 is TGTGCCACCAGTGGCGGGGAGGCGACAGATACGCAGTATTTT.

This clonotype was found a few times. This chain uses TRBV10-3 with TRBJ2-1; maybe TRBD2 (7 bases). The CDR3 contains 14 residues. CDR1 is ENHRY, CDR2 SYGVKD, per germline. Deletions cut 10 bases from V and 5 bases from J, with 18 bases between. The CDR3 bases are TGTGCCACCAAGGGGGGGTTTAGGGACAATGAGCAGTTCTTC. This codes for CATKGGFRDNEQFF.

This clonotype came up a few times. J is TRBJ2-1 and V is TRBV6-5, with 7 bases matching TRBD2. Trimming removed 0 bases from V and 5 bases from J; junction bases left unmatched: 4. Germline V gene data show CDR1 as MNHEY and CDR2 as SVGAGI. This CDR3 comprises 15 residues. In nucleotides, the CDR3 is TGTGCCAGCAGTTACTCGTCCAGCGGGGACAATGAGCAGTTCTTC. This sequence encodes CASSYSSSGDNEQFF.